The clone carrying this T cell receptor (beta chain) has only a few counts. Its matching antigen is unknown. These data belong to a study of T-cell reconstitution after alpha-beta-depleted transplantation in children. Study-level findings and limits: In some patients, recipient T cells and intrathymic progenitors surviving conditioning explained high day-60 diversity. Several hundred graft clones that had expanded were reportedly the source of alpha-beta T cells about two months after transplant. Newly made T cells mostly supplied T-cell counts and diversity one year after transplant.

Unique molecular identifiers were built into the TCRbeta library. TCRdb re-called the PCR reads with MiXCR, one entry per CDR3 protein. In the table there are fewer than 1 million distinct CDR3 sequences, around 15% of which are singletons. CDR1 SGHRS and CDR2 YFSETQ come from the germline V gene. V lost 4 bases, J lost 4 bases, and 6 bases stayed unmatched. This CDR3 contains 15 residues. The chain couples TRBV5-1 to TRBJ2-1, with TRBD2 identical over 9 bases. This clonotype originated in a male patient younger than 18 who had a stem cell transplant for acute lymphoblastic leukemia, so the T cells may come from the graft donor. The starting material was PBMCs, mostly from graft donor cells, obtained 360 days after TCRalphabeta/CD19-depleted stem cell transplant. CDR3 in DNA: TGCGCCAGCAGCCGGGGACTAGCAGAGTACAATGAGCAGTTCTTC. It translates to CASSRGLAEYNEQFF.